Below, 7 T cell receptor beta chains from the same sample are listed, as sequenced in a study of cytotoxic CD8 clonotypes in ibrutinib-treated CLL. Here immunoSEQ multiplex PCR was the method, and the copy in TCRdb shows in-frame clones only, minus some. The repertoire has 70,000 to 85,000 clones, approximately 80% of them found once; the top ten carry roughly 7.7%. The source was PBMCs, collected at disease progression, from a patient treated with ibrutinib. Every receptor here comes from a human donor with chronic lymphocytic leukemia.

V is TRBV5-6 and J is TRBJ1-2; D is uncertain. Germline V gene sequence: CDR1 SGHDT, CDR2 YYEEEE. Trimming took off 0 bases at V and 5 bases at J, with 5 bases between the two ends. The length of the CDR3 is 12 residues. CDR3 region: CASSLEEYGYTF. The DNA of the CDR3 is TGTGCCAGCAGCTTGGAGGAATATGGCTACACCTTC.

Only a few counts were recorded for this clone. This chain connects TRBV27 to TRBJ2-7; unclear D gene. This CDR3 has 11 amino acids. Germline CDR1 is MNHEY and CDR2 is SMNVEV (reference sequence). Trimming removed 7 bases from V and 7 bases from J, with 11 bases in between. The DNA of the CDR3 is TGTGCCAGCACCGACCTTGGTGAGCAGTACTTC. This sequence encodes CASTDLGEQYF.

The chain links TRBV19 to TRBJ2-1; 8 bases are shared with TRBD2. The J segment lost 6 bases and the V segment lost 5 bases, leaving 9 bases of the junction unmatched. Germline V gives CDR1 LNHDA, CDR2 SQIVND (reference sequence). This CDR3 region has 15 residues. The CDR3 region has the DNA TGTGCCAGTAGTCCGCCGGCGACTAGCGCCAATGAGCAGTTCTTC. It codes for CASSPPATSANEQFF.

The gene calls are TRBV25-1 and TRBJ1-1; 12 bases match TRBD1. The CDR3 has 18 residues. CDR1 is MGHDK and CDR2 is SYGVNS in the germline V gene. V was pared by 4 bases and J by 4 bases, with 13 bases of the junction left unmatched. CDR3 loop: CASSGNRDRGRKGTEAFF. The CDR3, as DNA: TGTGCCAGCAGTGGCAACCGGGACAGGGGGCGGAAGGGCACTGAAGCTTTCTTT.

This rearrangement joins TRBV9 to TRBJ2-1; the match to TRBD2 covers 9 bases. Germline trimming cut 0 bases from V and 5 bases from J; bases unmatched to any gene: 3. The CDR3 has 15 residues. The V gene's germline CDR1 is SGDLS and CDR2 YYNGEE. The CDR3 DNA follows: TGTGCCAGCAGCGTAGGAGCGGGAGGAAACAATGAGCAGTTCTTC. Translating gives CASSVGAGGNNEQFF.

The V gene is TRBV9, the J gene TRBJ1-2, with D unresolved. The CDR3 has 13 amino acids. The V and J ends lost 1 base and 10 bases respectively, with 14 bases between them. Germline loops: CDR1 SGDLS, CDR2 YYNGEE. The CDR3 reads CASSVLVSGAYTF. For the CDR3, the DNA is TGTGCCAGCAGCGTATTAGTCTCCGGCGCCTACACCTTC.

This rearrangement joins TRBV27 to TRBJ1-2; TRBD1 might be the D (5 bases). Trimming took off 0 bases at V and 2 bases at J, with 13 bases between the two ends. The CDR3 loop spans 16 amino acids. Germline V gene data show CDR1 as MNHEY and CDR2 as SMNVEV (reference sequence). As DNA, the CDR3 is TGTGCCAGCAGTTTATCGTTTCCAGGGCTAAACTATGGCTACACCTTC. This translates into CASSLSFPGLNYGYTF.